These 32 T cell receptor beta chains originate from one sample sequenced in a study of blood T cell repertoires in COVID-19. The data were produced by immunoSEQ multiplex PCR, yet TCRdb's version contains in-frame clones alone and is incomplete. This table has tens of thousands of clones, 70% to 90% appearing once. The sample comprised peripheral blood. These receptors all stem from a man in his 70s with active COVID-19.

The chain carries TRBV19 and TRBJ2-2, with 10 bases fitting TRBD2. Germline V gene sequence: CDR1 LNHDA, CDR2 SQIVND (reference sequence). Trimming cost V 6 bases and J 5 bases; bases outside gene matches: 12. CDR3 length: 17 amino acids. The CDR3: CASRLYTSSGGTGELFF. DNA of the CDR3: TGTGCCAGTAGACTCTATACGTCTAGCGGGGGAACCGGGGAGCTGTTTTTT.

Note on this clone: Its ends do not fully match the called genes, so a read error is possible. This chain uses TRBV18 with TRBJ2-1; D is unclear. Germline CDR1 is KGHSH and CDR2 is LQKENI. The CDR3 has 13 amino acids. CDR3 in DNA: TGTGTCAGCTCACCTAGTAAGTACAATGAGCAGTTCTTC. This translates into CVSSPSKYNEQFF. The whole variable domain, remainder taken from reference TRBV18 and TRBJ2-1, is NAGVMQNPRHLVRRRGQEARLRCSPMKGHSHVYWYRQLPEEGLKFMVYLQKENIIDESGMPKERFSAEFPKEGPSILRIQQVVRGDSAAYFCVSSPSKYNEQFFGPGTRLTVL.

CDR3: CASSLAGGSFYEQYF. CDR3 bases: TGTGCCAGCAGCTTAGCGGGAGGGTCCTTCTACGAGCAGTACTTC. This rearrangement joins TRBV11-3 to TRBJ2-7, with 8 bases identical to TRBD2. CDR3 length: 15 amino acids. CDR1 SGHNT and CDR2 YENEEA come from the germline V gene. Trimming removed 1 base from V and 3 bases from J; junction bases left unmatched: 5.

J is TRBJ2-3 and V is TRBV5-1; 10 bases are shared with TRBD2. V lost 4 bases to trimming and J lost 1 base; unmatched junction nucleotides: 3. CDR1 and CDR2 from the germline V gene are SGHRS and YFSETQ. The CDR3 is 15 amino acids. The CDR3 coding sequence is TGCGCCAGCAGCCCGGGGACTAGCGGCACAGATACGCAGTATTTT. The encoded protein is CASSPGTSGTDTQYF.

The J gene is TRBJ2-3, the V gene TRBV29-1; 8 bases map to TRBD2. Germline V CDR1 and CDR2: SQVTM, ANQGSEA. The CDR3 contains 15 residues. The V gene end was trimmed by 8 bases and the J gene end by 0 bases; junction bases not matched to a gene: 10. DNA for the CDR3: TGCAGCTTAGCGGGACAAGCAACTAGCACAGATACGCAGTATTTT. Residues: CSLAGQATSTDTQYF.

About this clone: Different DNA sequences within this sample yield the same CDR3. Here the CDR3 reads CASRGAYEQYF. The CDR3 nucleotides are TGTGCCAGCAGGGGGGCGTACGAGCAGTACTTC. The gene calls are TRBV3-1 (or the pseudogene TRBV3-2) and TRBJ2-7; tentative D call: TRBD1 (6 bases). CDR1 and CDR2 (germline): LGHDT, YNNKEL (reference sequence). The CDR3 contains 11 residues. V gave up 6 bases and J gave up 4 bases, with 7 bases separating them.

This clone was detected only once. V usage is TRBV5-1 and J usage is TRBJ2-5, with 8 positions matching TRBD1. The V and J ends lost 4 bases and 5 bases, in that order; junction bases with no gene match: 10. CDR3 length: 15 residues. In germline, CDR1 is SGHRS, CDR2 YFSETQ. The CDR3 is CASSAGQASRETQYF. CDR3 DNA: TGCGCCAGCAGCGCGGGACAGGCGTCGCGGGAGACCCAGTACTTC.

The gene calls are TRBV5-1 and TRBJ1-1; TRBD1 matches 11 bases. Per germline, CDR1 SGHRS and CDR2 YFSETQ. Trimming took 4 bases from V and 2 from J; bases not matched to a gene: 7. This CDR3 is 16 amino acids long. DNA of the CDR3: TGCGCCAGCAGCGTGGACAGGGGGCGAGTAAACACTGAAGCTTTCTTT. Residues: CASSVDRGRVNTEAFF. Using reference TRBV5-1 and TRBJ1-1 for the parts outside the CDR3, the full variable domain is KAGVTQTPRYLIKTRGQQVTLSCSPISGHRSVSWYQQTPGQGLQFLFEYFSETQRNKGNFPGRFSGRQFSNSRSEMNVSTLELGDSALYLCASSVDRGRVNTEAFFGQGTRLTVV.

The chain employs TRBV5-1 and TRBJ2-5, with D unclear. Germline V CDR1 and CDR2: SGHRS, YFSETQ. This CDR3 has 16 amino acids. Trimming shortened V by 0 bases and J by 7 bases, and 19 bases separated the two germline ends. CDR3 sequence: CASSLGPRNLGGTQYF. The CDR3 DNA reads as TGCGCCAGCAGCTTGGGACCTAGGAATTTGGGTGGGACCCAGTACTTC.

The genes are TRBV4-1 and TRBJ2-2; weak D call: TRBD2 (6 bases). There are 15 residues in the CDR3. Trimming left V 5 bases short and J 4 bases short, with 14 bases between. Germline-derived CDR1 and CDR2 are MGHRA and YSYEKL. CDR3 DNA: TGCGCCAGCAGCTACGAACGGGAGCCCACCGGGGAGCTGTTTTTT. This gives the protein CASSYEREPTGELFF.

Of note for this clone: Compared with germline, one end of the junction differs, possibly owing to a read error. J is TRBJ2-5 and V is TRBV27, with a possible D match to TRBD2 (6 bases). Germline V lookup: CDR1 MNHEY, CDR2 SMNVEV (reference sequence). The CDR3 sequence is 10 residues long. CDR3 sequence (DNA): TGTGCCAGCAGTTTTGGGGGGAGGAACTTC. Translating gives CASSFGGRNF.

CDR3 DNA: TGTGCCAGCAGCCGACCGGGGAACACTGAAGCTTTCTTT. It codes for CASSRPGNTEAFF. The chain is built from TRBV14 and TRBJ1-1, with D hard to call. The CDR3 has 13 amino acids. The germline CDR1 and CDR2 sequences are SGHDN and FVKESK. Trimming pared 4 bases from V and 1 base from J, leaving 7 bases between.

This sequence joins TRBV3-1 (or the pseudogene TRBV3-2) and TRBJ2-7; 11 bases align to TRBD2. There are 20 residues in the CDR3. V lost 4 bases, J lost 4 bases, and 21 bases stayed unmatched. Per the germline V gene, CDR1 is LGHDT and CDR2 is YNNKEL (reference sequence). This chain's CDR3 is CASSPWRGTGMTSGAYEQYF. CDR3 DNA: TGTGCCAGCAGCCCTTGGCGCGGGACAGGTATGACTAGCGGGGCGTACGAGCAGTACTTC.

This clone has just a few counts. The CDR3 DNA sequence: TGTGCCGCAAGGGTTCGGACAGACCCTTTTACCTACGAGCAGTACTTC. Protein sequence: CAARVRTDPFTYEQYF. V usage is TRBV30 and J usage is TRBJ2-7, with TRBD1 as a possible D gene (6 bases). The V gene's germline CDR1 is GTSNPN and CDR2 SVGIG (reference sequence). CDR3 length: 16 amino acids. The V end was cut by 8 bases, the J end by 2 bases, with 25 bases between.

The chain uses TRBV5-1 and TRBJ2-7, with 9 bases lining up with TRBD1. Losses at the gene ends were 4 bases for V and 3 bases for J; bases not matched to a gene: 2. The CDR3 consists of 13 residues. CDR1 SGHRS and CDR2 YFSETQ come from the germline V gene. As DNA, the CDR3 is TGCGCCAGCAGCGCGGACAGGGGCTACGAGCAGTACTTC. Protein sequence: CASSADRGYEQYF.

The chain has TRBV7-9 and TRBJ1-2, with TRBD1 matching over 7 bases. CDR3 length: 12 amino acids. V dropped 5 bases and J dropped 8; count of bases not matched to a gene: 5. Germline V gene data show CDR1 as SEHNR and CDR2 as FQNEAQ (reference sequence). The DNA of the CDR3 is TGTGCCAGCAGCCCAGGGGGGCCCGGCTACACCTTC. This sequence encodes CASSPGGPGYTF. The variable domain in full, with the rest retrieved from reference TRBV7-9 and TRBJ1-2, is DTGVSQNPRHKITKRGQNVTFRCDPISEHNRLYWYRQTLGQGPEFLTYFQNEAQLEKSRLLSDRFSAERPKGSFSTLEIQRTEQGDSAMYLCASSPGGPGYTFGSGTRLTVV.

The chain couples TRBV28 to TRBJ1-2, with D uncertain. V was clipped by 3 bases and J by 2 bases, with 7 bases between them. There are 13 residues in the CDR3. Germline CDR1 reads MDHEN; CDR2 reads SYDVKM. CDR3 sequence reads: CASSFIGNYGYTF. CDR3 coding DNA: TGTGCCAGCAGTTTTATCGGGAACTATGGCTACACCTTC.

The chain recombines TRBV7-2 with TRBJ2-7, with TRBD2 matching over 13 bases. Trimming took 5 bases from V and 4 from J; bases not matched to a gene: 5. Germline assignment: CDR1 SGHTA and CDR2 FQGNSA. CDR3 length: 15 residues. Here the CDR3 reads CASSPTSGGDYEQYF. CDR3 nucleotide sequence: TGTGCCAGCAGCCCCACTAGCGGGGGGGATTACGAGCAGTACTTC.

The chain employs TRBV4-2 and TRBJ2-1; 7 bases line up with TRBD2. V was clipped by 4 bases and J by 2 bases; unmatched bases: 8. The CDR3 extends over 16 amino acids. CDR1 LGHNA and CDR2 YNFKEQ come from the germline V gene. The CDR3 loop reads CASSRLGEGPYNEQFF. In DNA form, the CDR3 reads TGTGCCAGCAGCCGTTTGGGGGAGGGCCCCTACAATGAGCAGTTCTTC.

The V and J genes are TRBV10-3 and TRBJ1-2, with 9 bases that match TRBD1. Germline-derived CDR1 and CDR2 are ENHRY and SYGVKD. The CDR3 is 15 residues long. V dropped 2 bases and J dropped 7; count of bases not matched to a gene: 8. In nucleotides, the CDR3 is TGTGCCATCAGTGAGCTGGGACAGGGTCGGCTTGGCTACACCTTC. Protein product: CAISELGQGRLGYTF.

The chain couples TRBV6-5 to TRBJ2-5; 9 bases fit TRBD2. The trim removed 4 bases at V and 5 bases at J, leaving 5 bases unmatched. Germline-derived CDR1 and CDR2 are MNHEY and SVGAGI. The CDR3 contains 14 residues. As DNA, the CDR3 is TGTGCCAGCAGTTCTAGCGGGGTACTGGAGACCCAGTACTTC. It is translated as CASSSSGVLETQYF.

This chain links TRBV5-1 with TRBJ1-4, with D tentatively TRBD1 (5 bases). Germline assignment: CDR1 SGHRS and CDR2 YFSETQ. The V end was cut by 3 bases, the J end by 5 bases, with 14 bases between. The CDR3 extends over 15 amino acids. The CDR3 region is CASSSAGGGNEKLFF. The DNA for the CDR3 is TGCGCCAGCAGCTCCGCGGGGGGGGGAAATGAAAAACTGTTTTTT.

The J gene is TRBJ1-5, the V gene TRBV30; D call uncertain. Trimming took off 1 base at V and 3 bases at J, with 10 bases between the two ends. The CDR3 covers 14 residues. Looked up from germline, CDR1 is GTSNPN and CDR2 is SVGIG (reference sequence). CDR3 DNA sequence: TGTGCCTGGAGTGCCGGAGGGAACAATCAGCCCCAGCATTTT. This codes for CAWSAGGNNQPQHF.

The V and J genes are TRBV5-6 and TRBJ2-7; TRBD2 matches at 11 bases. J was trimmed by 7 bases and V by 1 base; bases with no gene match: 4. Germline CDR1 and CDR2: SGHDT and YYEEEE. The CDR3 has 14 amino acids. Here the CDR3 DNA reads TGTGCCAGCAGCTTGTTACTAGCGGGAGTGGAGCAGTACTTC. Protein: CASSLLLAGVEQYF.

The chain recombines TRBV10-1 with TRBJ2-7, with 10 bases that match TRBD2. Trimming at V came to 8 bases and at J to 2 bases, leaving 12 bases not matched to a gene. The CDR3 totals 16 residues. CDR1 and CDR2 (germline): WNHNN, SYGVQD (reference sequence). The CDR3 nucleotides are TGCGCCAGCTGGATCGTAGCGGGAGGCCCTACCTACGAGCAGTACTTC. This encodes CASWIVAGGPTYEQYF.

The V call is TRBV19, the J call TRBJ2-3; possibly TRBD1 for D (5 bases). CDR3 length equals 14 residues. V was cut by 3 bases and J by 5 bases, with 12 bases left in between. Germline V gives CDR1 LNHDA, CDR2 SQIVND (reference sequence). The CDR3 coding sequence is TGTGCCAGTAGTATCTCCAGGGTGGTAGATACGCAGTATTTT. Amino acid sequence: CASSISRVVDTQYF.

This clone was observed a single time. The V gene is TRBV6-4, the J gene TRBJ1-6; no clear D. Germline-derived CDR1 and CDR2 are MRHNA and SNTAGT. The CDR3 has 13 amino acids. Trimming removed 4 bases from V and 7 bases from J, with 8 bases in between. This chain's CDR3 is CASSARGNSPLHF. DNA of the CDR3: TGTGCCAGCAGTGCACGAGGGAATTCACCCCTCCACTTT.

The V call is TRBV28, the J call TRBJ2-7; 11 positions agree with TRBD2. The CDR3 extends over 13 amino acids. The J segment lost 3 bases and the V segment lost 8 bases, leaving 3 bases of the junction unmatched. In germline, CDR1 is MDHEN, CDR2 SYDVKM. The CDR3 spells CASRTSGFYEQYF. The CDR3 DNA follows: TGTGCCAGCCGGACTAGCGGGTTCTACGAGCAGTACTTC.

V is TRBV10-3 and J is TRBJ1-1; D unresolved. CDR3 length: 12 residues. The germline V gene has CDR1 ENHRY and CDR2 SYGVKD. V dropped 2 bases and J dropped 11 bases, with 12 bases sitting between them. The CDR3: CAISETSIPAFF. CDR3 DNA: TGTGCCATCAGTGAGACATCGATTCCCGCTTTCTTT.

This rearrangement joins TRBV5-1 to TRBJ2-3; the D is unclear. The V gene's germline CDR1 is SGHRS and CDR2 YFSETQ. The CDR3 loop spans 11 amino acids. V lost 3 bases and J 5 bases, leaving 4 bases between the germline ends. Here the CDR3 reads CASSWLDTQYF. CDR3 nucleotide sequence: TGCGCCAGCAGCTGGCTAGATACGCAGTATTTT.

CDR3 region: CASSLRLTGKDMNTEAFF. CDR3 sequence (DNA): TGTGCCAGCTCACTTAGGCTGACAGGAAAGGATATGAACACTGAAGCTTTCTTT. The rearrangement joins TRBV18 to TRBJ1-1, with D possibly matching TRBD1 (6 bases). The germline CDR1 and CDR2 sequences are KGHSH and LQKENI. CDR3 length: 18 residues. V lost 4 bases and J 0 bases, leaving 21 bases between the germline ends.

The rearrangement links TRBV6-2 or TRBV6-3 to TRBJ2-1; a weak D match, TRBD2 (6 bases). There are 16 residues in the CDR3. The germline CDR1 and CDR2 sequences are MNHEY and SVGEGT. The ends were cut back, 3 bases at V and 6 bases at J, with 18 bases in the middle. The CDR3 loop reads CASSYPGTATSNEQFF. The CDR3 region has the DNA TGTGCCAGCAGTTATCCCGGGACTGCCACGTCCAATGAGCAGTTCTTC.